Shown below are 24 T cell receptor beta chains from a single sample sequenced in a study of cytomegalovirus exposure and HLA in healthy donors. PCR primers comprised 60 Vbeta and 13 Jbeta primers. Measured with immunoSEQ multiplex PCR; TCRdb has only the in-frame clones, and not every one. The table includes roughly 100,000 clones, 70% to 85% detected once. The specimen was PBMCs. These TCRs come from a man aged 25 to 45 in good health and CMV-seropositive.

This chain connects TRBV5-1 to TRBJ2-3; TRBD1 is a possible D gene (6 bases). The length of the CDR3 is 17 residues. Trimming took 4 bases from V and 3 from J, leaving 21 bases between them. CDR1 SGHRS and CDR2 YFSETQ come from the germline V gene. The CDR3 nucleotides read TGCGCCAGCAGCCGACCCGTTGACAGGCCCTTTACAGATACGCAGTATTTT. Amino acid sequence: CASSRPVDRPFTDTQYF.

This clone came up a few times. This CDR3 is CASSQGAGRSSYEQYF. The DNA of the CDR3 is TGCGCCAGCAGCCAAGGTGCGGGGCGAAGCTCCTACGAGCAGTACTTC. The J gene is TRBJ2-7, the V gene TRBV4-1, with D tentatively TRBD2 (6 bases). The germline V gene has CDR1 MGHRA and CDR2 YSYEKL. Trimming took off 1 base at V and 0 bases at J, with 13 bases between the two ends. This CDR3 has 16 amino acids.

J is TRBJ2-2 and V is TRBV29-1; 7 bases line up with TRBD1. V lost 4 bases and J lost 5; bases outside the gene matches: 7. CDR1 and CDR2 from the germline V gene are SQVTM and ANQGSEA. CDR3 length: 14 amino acids. The CDR3 DNA reads TGCAGCGTTGCAGAGGGGGCATGGACCGGGGAGCTGTTTTTT. Protein product: CSVAEGAWTGELFF.

Comment on this clone: An end of the junction does not agree with germline; a read error may underlie this. This chain links TRBV19 with TRBJ1-1; unclear D gene. The CDR3 consists of 15 residues. In germline, CDR1 is LNHDA, CDR2 SQIVND (reference sequence). CDR3 amino acids: CASSTQTGMNSEAFF. The CDR3 nucleotides are TGTGCCAGTAGTACCCAAACGGGAATGAACTCTGAAGCTTTCTTT. The full variable domain, in which reference TRBV19 and TRBJ1-1 provide the parts outside the CDR3, is DGGITQSPKYLFRKEGQNVTLSCEQNLNHDAMYWYRQDPGQGLRLIYYSQIVNDFQKGDIAEGYSVSREKKESFPLTVTSAQKNPTAFYLCASSTQTGMNSEAFFGQGTRLTVV.

The chain carries TRBV6-5 and TRBJ2-1; 8 positions agree with TRBD2. CDR3 length equals 14 residues. Germline V gene sequence: CDR1 MNHEY, CDR2 SVGAGI. V gave up 6 bases and J gave up 8 bases; unmatched junction bases: 9. CDR3 residues: CASSPEREWDEQFF. CDR3 sequence (DNA): TGTGCCAGCAGCCCCGAGCGGGAGTGGGATGAGCAGTTCTTC.

The chain links TRBV6-5 to TRBJ2-2; the match to TRBD2 covers 7 bases. The CDR3 spans 16 residues. J gave up 0 bases and V 4 bases, and 5 bases lay outside the gene matches. The germline V gene has CDR1 MNHEY and CDR2 SVGAGI. For the CDR3, the DNA is TGTGCCAGCAGTTCCGAGCGGGGCGCGAACACCGGGGAGCTGTTTTTT. Protein product: CASSSERGANTGELFF.

The chain employs TRBV14 and TRBJ2-1; D is possibly TRBD2 (5 bases). Trimming removed 6 bases from V and 5 bases from J, with 14 bases in between. The CDR3 runs 14 residues. Germline assignment: CDR1 SGHDN and CDR2 FVKESK. This CDR3 is CASRWSDSNNEQFF. The CDR3, as DNA: TGTGCCAGCAGGTGGTCGGACTCTAACAATGAGCAGTTCTTC.

The gene calls are TRBV2 and TRBJ1-1; D possibly corresponds to TRBD1 (5 bases). Germline-derived CDR1 and CDR2 are SNHLY and FYNNEI. The CDR3 sequence is 15 residues long. V gave up 8 bases and J gave up 2 bases, with 18 bases separating them. The CDR3 region is CASFRFPGINTEAFF. CDR3 DNA: TGTGCCAGCTTTAGATTTCCAGGGATTAACACTGAAGCTTTCTTT.

The CDR3 DNA reads as TGTGCCAGCAGCACGCGGGCGGGCGGTTTTAACTATGGCTACACCTTC. Translation: CASSTRAGGFNYGYTF. The chain carries TRBV5-4 and TRBJ1-2, with D uncertain. V was trimmed by 4 bases and J by 1 base, leaving 17 bases between them. CDR3 length: 16 amino acids. In germline, CDR1 is SGHNT, CDR2 YYREEE (reference sequence). The full variable domain, its missing parts supplied by reference TRBV5-4 and TRBJ1-2, is ETGVTQSPTHLIKTRGQQVTLRCSSQSGHNTVSWYQQALGQGPQFIFQYYREEENGRGNFPPRFSGLQFPNYSSELNVNALELDDSALYLCASSTRAGGFNYGYTFGSGTRLTVV.

The chain joins TRBV7-2 to TRBJ1-5; no firm D call. Germline values: CDR1 SGHTA, CDR2 FQGNSA. With 3 bases removed from V and 7 bases from J, the gap between germline ends came to 10 bases. The CDR3 contains 13 residues. CDR3 protein: CASSLAVPQPQHF. CDR3 nucleotides: TGTGCCAGCAGCTTGGCAGTCCCCCAGCCCCAGCATTTT.

This rearrangement joins TRBV30 to TRBJ1-6; D unclear. This CDR3 has 13 amino acids. The germline V and J ends were trimmed by 3 bases and 10 bases, with 13 bases remaining between them. Looked up from germline, CDR1 is GTSNPN and CDR2 is SVGIG (reference sequence). The CDR3, as DNA: TGTGCCTGGAGCCGTATAGCGCAATCACCCCTCCACTTT. Protein: CAWSRIAQSPLHF.

The rearrangement links TRBV15 to TRBJ1-5, with D hard to call. CDR1 LNHNV and CDR2 YYDKDF come from the germline V gene (reference sequence). With 0 bases removed from V and 8 bases from J, the gap between germline ends came to 11 bases. The CDR3 has 14 amino acids. The CDR3 sequence: CATSRETQREPQHF. The CDR3 coding sequence is TGTGCCACCAGCAGAGAGACCCAACGGGAGCCCCAGCATTTT.

This clone was detected a few times. This chain links TRBV9 with TRBJ2-2; tentative D call: TRBD1 (5 bases). V was cut by 2 bases and J by 7 bases, with 18 bases left in between. Germline V gene data show CDR1 as SGDLS and CDR2 as YYNGEE. This CDR3 spans 16 amino acids. The CDR3 spells CASSVLGVTPYGELFF. CDR3 DNA: TGTGCCAGCAGCGTTCTAGGGGTGACACCGTACGGGGAGCTGTTTTTT.

The V call is TRBV29-1, the J call TRBJ1-1; D is ambiguous. The CDR3 extends over 14 amino acids. Trimming took 4 bases from V and 5 from J, leaving 17 bases between them. Germline V gene sequence: CDR1 SQVTM, CDR2 ANQGSEA. CDR3 DNA sequence: TGCAGCGTTGCCATGGCGGCGGGGTGGACTGAAGCTTTCTTT. Its translation: CSVAMAAGWTEAFF.

This clone has only a few counts. This chain connects TRBV19 to TRBJ2-3, with a possible D match to TRBD2 (5 bases). The germline gives CDR1 LNHDA, CDR2 SQIVND (reference sequence). The V gene lost 7 bases and the J gene lost 6 bases, with 17 bases spanning the gap. This CDR3 is 14 amino acids long. The CDR3 DNA sequence: TGTGCCAGTAATCCTAGTAGCACGGGGGATACGCAGTATTTT. This gives the protein CASNPSSTGDTQYF.

The rearrangement links TRBV6-1 to TRBJ1-2, with D uncertain. The CDR3 sequence is 15 residues long. Trimming stripped 4 bases from V and 7 bases from J, with 19 bases between. Germline CDR1 is MNHNS and CDR2 is SASEGT. The CDR3 nucleotides are TGTGCCAGCAGTGGCCTTTTAGCGATCGCCCTTGGCTACACCTTC. Its protein product is CASSGLLAIALGYTF.

The V call is TRBV29-1, the J call TRBJ2-5, with D possibly being TRBD1 (5 bases). The J call may be faulty, since TRBJ2-7 better matches the DNA end. Looked up from germline, CDR1 is SQVTM and CDR2 is ANQGSEA. This CDR3 region has 11 residues. CDR3 sequence (DNA): TGCAGCGTTGAGCAGGGCTACGAGCAGTACTTC. As protein: CSVEQGYEQYF.

The chain has TRBV11-3 and TRBJ2-2; 7 bases fit TRBD1. The CDR3 has 15 amino acids. The germline CDR1 and CDR2 sequences are SGHNT and YENEEA. The V segment lost 2 bases and the J segment 4 bases; nucleotides outside the gene matches: 4. Here the CDR3 DNA reads TGTGCCAGCAGCTTAATGGGACAGAGCACCGGGGAGCTGTTTTTT. Translation gives CASSLMGQSTGELFF.

The chain employs TRBV7-6 and TRBJ1-5; D is unresolved. The CDR3 contains 12 residues. The germline V gene encodes CDR1 SGHVS and CDR2 FNYEAQ. V was shortened by 5 bases and J by 6 bases, with 8 bases between the two germline ends. Here the CDR3 reads CASSPLGQPQHF. The CDR3 nucleotides are TGTGCCAGCAGCCCCCTCGGTCAGCCCCAGCATTTT.

This rearrangement joins TRBV19 to TRBJ2-1, with 7 bases aligning to TRBD2. V shed 5 bases, J shed 7 bases, and the junction held 5 bases outside the gene matches. The CDR3 is made up of 13 amino acids. Germline-derived CDR1 and CDR2 are LNHDA and SQIVND (reference sequence). Here the CDR3 DNA reads TGTGCCAGTAGTCTACGGACTAGAAATGAGCAGTTCTTC. Translated: CASSLRTRNEQFF. Variable domain in full (rest from reference TRBV19 and TRBJ2-1): DGGITQSPKYLFRKEGQNVTLSCEQNLNHDAMYWYRQDPGQGLRLIYYSQIVNDFQKGDIAEGYSVSREKKESFPLTVTSAQKNPTAFYLCASSLRTRNEQFFGPGTRLTVL.

The chain joins TRBV11-2 to TRBJ2-5, with 8 bases identical to TRBD2. J gave up 4 bases and V 7 bases, and 20 bases lay outside the gene matches. The V gene's germline CDR1 is SGHAT and CDR2 FQNNGV. The length of the CDR3 is 18 residues. The DNA for the CDR3 is TGTGCCAGCATCCTCAGATTAAAGCGGGAGAATCACCGAGAGACCCAGTACTTC. Translation gives CASILRLKRENHRETQYF.

The chain links TRBV9 to TRBJ1-1; 10 nucleotides align to TRBD1. Germline trimming cut 0 bases from V and 7 bases from J; bases unmatched to any gene: 6. The germline V gene encodes CDR1 SGDLS and CDR2 YYNGEE. This CDR3 is 15 amino acids long. CDR3 loop: CASSVGQGALYEAFF. Here the CDR3 DNA reads TGTGCCAGCAGCGTAGGACAGGGGGCGCTCTATGAAGCTTTCTTT.

The chain carries TRBV18 and TRBJ2-3; unclear D gene. The V gene's germline CDR1 is KGHSH and CDR2 LQKENI. The V end lost 3 bases, the J end lost 4 bases, and 5 bases lay between the germline ends. CDR3 size: 12 residues. The DNA of the CDR3 is TGTGCCAGCTCACCCCTGTCAGATACGCAGTATTTT. Its protein is CASSPLSDTQYF.

This clone was observed a few times. The chain uses TRBV6-1 and TRBJ2-1, with D possibly being TRBD2 (5 bases). The V end lost 1 base, the J end lost 10 bases, and 11 bases lay between the germline ends. From germline, CDR1 is MNHNS and CDR2 SASEGT. The length of the CDR3 is 13 residues. The CDR3 sequence: CASSEGLAGEQFF. The CDR3 region has the DNA TGTGCCAGCAGTGAAGGCCTAGCTGGCGAGCAGTTCTTC.